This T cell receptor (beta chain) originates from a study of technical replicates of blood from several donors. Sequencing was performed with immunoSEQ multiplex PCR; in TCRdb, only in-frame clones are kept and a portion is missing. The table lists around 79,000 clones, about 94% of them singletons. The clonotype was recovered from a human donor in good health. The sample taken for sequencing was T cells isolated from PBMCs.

The CDR3 region is CASSQDGLAANSYEQYF. DNA of the CDR3: TGCGCCAGCAGCCAAGATGGGCTAGCGGCCAATTCCTACGAGCAGTACTTC. This chain links TRBV4-1 with TRBJ2-7; TRBD2 matches 7 bases. The length of the CDR3 is 17 residues. V lost 0 bases and J lost 1; bases outside the gene matches: 9. Germline V gene sequence: CDR1 MGHRA, CDR2 YSYEKL.